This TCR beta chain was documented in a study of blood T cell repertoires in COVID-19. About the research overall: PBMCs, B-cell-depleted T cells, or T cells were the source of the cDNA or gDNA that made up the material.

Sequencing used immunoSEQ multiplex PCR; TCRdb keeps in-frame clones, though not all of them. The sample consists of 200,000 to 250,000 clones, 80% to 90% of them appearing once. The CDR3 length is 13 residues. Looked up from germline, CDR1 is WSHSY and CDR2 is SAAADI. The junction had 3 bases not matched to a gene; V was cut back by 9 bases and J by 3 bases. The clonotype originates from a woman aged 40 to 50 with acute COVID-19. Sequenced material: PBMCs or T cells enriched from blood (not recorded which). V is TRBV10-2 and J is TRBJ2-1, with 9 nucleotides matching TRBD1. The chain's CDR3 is CASTGGGYNEQFF. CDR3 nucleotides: TGCGCCAGTACAGGGGGCGGCTACAATGAGCAGTTCTTC.